This T cell receptor (beta chain) was sequenced for a study of preoperative IRX-2 immunotherapy in early breast cancer. Germline V gene data show CDR1 as MGHRA and CDR2 as YSYEKL. The CDR3 spans 14 residues. J was trimmed by 9 bases and V by 4 bases; bases with no gene match: 9. The method was immunoSEQ multiplex PCR; TCRdb's version includes in-frame clones alone and lacks a portion of them. Of fewer than 40,000 clones listed, 90% to 95% are singletons. The treatment is: preoperative locoregional IRX-2 cytokine immunotherapy. This phase Ib study tested locoregional IRX-2 cytokine immunotherapy given before surgery.

The source of this sequence is a human donor with breast cancer. The material was obtained from a patient treated with IRX-2 immunotherapy. V is TRBV4-1 and J is TRBJ2-1; 7 nucleotides align to TRBD1. DNA for the CDR3: TGCGCCAGCAGCCCCGGTAAGACAGGGAGTGAGCAGTTCTTC. This sequence encodes CASSPGKTGSEQFF.